The sequence of this T cell receptor (beta chain) was determined in a study of T cell responses to AZD1222 COVID-19 vaccine. Both about-4-week and about-12-week second-dose recipients were combined. Repertoires were generated with immunoSEQ multiplex PCR, while TCRdb's copy carries only in-frame clones and drops some. Of around 59,000 clones in the sample, 89% were seen once. CDR3 size: 11 residues. Germline V gene data show CDR1 as SGHNT and CDR2 as YYREEE (reference sequence). V was shortened by 4 bases and J by 5 bases, with 6 bases between the two germline ends. Here the sequenced sample was peripheral blood, taken 28 days after the second AZD1222 dose. The TCR sequence derives from an adult who received the AZD1222 COVID-19 vaccine. V is TRBV5-4 and J is TRBJ1-1; D call uncertain. The CDR3 is CASSLGTEAFF. Here the CDR3 DNA reads TGTGCCAGCAGCCTCGGGACTGAAGCTTTCTTT.